The table lists the clone carrying this T cell receptor (beta chain) with many counts. The antigen is undetermined. CDR1 and CDR2 from the germline V gene are SGHRS and YFSETQ. There are 14 residues in the CDR3. The V gene end was trimmed by 7 bases and the J gene end by 5 bases; junction bases not matched to a gene: 8. Built from TCR beta cDNA, the libraries had unique molecular identifiers in them. Around 500,000 cDNA molecules were obtained per 1 to 10 million input T cells. TCRdb reanalysed the PCR reads using MiXCR and keeps one entry per CDR3 protein. Of about 200,000 distinct CDR3 sequences in the sample, about 30% are singletons; the top ten hold roughly 3.5%. The data are from a study of post-analysis software for immune sequencing data. Study-level background: There were relapsing-remitting, secondary progressive and progressive-relapsing multiple sclerosis among the disease courses included.

Findings and caveats of the study: Multiple sclerosis patients had significantly lower normalized Chao1 diversity than controls. TRBV segments more frequent in patients than in controls numbered several and included TRBV5-6, TRBV5-1 and TRBV20-1. Under F measure analysis, samples from one preparation batch co-clustered strongly.

The sequence was obtained from a girl between 2 and 17 years old with multiple sclerosis. The chain carries TRBV5-1 and TRBJ2-5, with 10 nucleotides matching TRBD2. The specimen sequenced was blood. The CDR3 DNA follows: TGCGCCAGCGGCTCCGGGACTAGCGCGGAGACCCAGTACTTC. Protein product: CASGSGTSAETQYF.